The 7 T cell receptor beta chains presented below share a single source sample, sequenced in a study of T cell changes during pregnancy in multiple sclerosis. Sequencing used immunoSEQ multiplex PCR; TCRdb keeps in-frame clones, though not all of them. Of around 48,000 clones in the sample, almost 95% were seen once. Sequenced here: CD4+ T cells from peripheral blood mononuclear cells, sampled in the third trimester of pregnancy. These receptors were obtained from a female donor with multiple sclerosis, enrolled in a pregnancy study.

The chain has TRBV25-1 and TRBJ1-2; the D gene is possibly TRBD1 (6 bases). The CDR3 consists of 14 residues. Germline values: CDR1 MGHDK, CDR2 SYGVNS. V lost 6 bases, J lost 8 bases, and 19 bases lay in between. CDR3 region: CASRGWGQDEGYTF. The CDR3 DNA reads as TGTGCCAGCAGAGGATGGGGGCAAGACGAGGGCTACACCTTC.

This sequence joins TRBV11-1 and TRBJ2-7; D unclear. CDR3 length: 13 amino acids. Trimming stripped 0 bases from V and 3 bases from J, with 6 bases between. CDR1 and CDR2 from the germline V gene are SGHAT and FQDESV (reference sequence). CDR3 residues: CASSLANYYEQYF. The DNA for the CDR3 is TGTGCCAGCAGCTTAGCTAACTACTACGAGCAGTACTTC.

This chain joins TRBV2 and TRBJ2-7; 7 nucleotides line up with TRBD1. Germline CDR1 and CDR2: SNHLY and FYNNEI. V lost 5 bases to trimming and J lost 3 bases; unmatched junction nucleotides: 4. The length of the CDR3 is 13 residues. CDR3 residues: CASSRDRDYEQYF. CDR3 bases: TGTGCCAGCAGTCGGGACAGAGACTACGAGCAGTACTTC.

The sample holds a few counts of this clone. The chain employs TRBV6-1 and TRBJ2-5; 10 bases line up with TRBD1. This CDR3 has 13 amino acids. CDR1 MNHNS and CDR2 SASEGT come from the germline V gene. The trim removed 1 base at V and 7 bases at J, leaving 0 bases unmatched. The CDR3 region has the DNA TGTGCCAGCAGTGAAGGGACAGGGGGGACCCAGTACTTC. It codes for CASSEGTGGTQYF.

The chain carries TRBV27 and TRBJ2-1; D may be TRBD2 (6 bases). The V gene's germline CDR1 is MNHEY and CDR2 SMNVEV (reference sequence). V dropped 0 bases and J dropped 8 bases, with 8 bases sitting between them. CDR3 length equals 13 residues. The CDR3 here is CASSLSGEDEQFF. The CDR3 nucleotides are TGTGCCAGCAGTTTATCGGGGGAGGATGAGCAGTTCTTC.

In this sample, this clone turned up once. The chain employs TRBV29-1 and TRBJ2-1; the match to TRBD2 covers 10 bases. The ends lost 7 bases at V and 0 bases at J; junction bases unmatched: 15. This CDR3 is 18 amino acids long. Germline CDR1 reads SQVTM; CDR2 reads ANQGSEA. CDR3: CSGADLGLALSSYNEQFF. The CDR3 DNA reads TGCAGCGGCGCGGATTTGGGACTAGCGTTGAGCTCCTACAATGAGCAGTTCTTC.

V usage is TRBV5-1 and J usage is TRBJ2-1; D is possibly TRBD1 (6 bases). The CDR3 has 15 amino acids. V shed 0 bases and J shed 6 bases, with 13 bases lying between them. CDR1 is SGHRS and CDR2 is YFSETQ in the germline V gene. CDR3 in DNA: TGCGCCAGCAGCTTGGACGGACAGAAACTCAATGAGCAGTTCTTC. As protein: CASSLDGQKLNEQFF.